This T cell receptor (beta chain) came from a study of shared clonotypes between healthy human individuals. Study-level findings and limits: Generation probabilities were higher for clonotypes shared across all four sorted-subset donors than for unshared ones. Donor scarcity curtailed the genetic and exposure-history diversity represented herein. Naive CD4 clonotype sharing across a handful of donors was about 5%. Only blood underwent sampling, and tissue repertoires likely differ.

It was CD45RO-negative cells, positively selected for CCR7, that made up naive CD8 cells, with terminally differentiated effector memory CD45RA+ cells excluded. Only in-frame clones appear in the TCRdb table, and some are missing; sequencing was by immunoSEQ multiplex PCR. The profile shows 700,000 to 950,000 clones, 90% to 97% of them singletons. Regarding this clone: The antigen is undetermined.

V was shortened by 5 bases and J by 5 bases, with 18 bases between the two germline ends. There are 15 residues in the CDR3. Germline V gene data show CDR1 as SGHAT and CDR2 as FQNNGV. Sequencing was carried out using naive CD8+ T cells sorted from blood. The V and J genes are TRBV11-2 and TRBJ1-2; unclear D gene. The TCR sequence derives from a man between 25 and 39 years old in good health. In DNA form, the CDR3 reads TGTGCCAGCAGCCCCTCCCCCAATCCCATTTATGGCTACACCTTC. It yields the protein CASSPSPNPIYGYTF.